This T cell receptor (beta chain) was recorded in a study of control samples from healthy donors and cancer patients. Repertoires were generated with immunoSEQ multiplex PCR, while TCRdb's copy carries only in-frame clones and drops some. The top ten hold about a tenth of the sample, which has 45,000 or so clones, 87% seen once. This CDR3 has 18 amino acids. Germline lookup yields CDR1 SGHAT and CDR2 FQNNGV. With 1 base clipped from V and 0 bases from J, the junction kept 8 bases outside the gene matches. The source of this sequence is a woman aged 60-75 years with lung cancer. This chain links TRBV11-2 with TRBJ2-1, with 8 bases aligning to TRBD2. The sample comprised PBMCs. The DNA for the CDR3 is TGTGCCAGCAGCTTAGGGTTTAGCGGGATGAGCTCCTACAATGAGCAGTTCTTC. Translated, it gives CASSLGFSGMSSYNEQFF.